Following are 21 T cell receptor beta chains from one sample sequenced in a study of blood T cell repertoires in COVID-19. TCRdb keeps only in-frame clones here, not all; method: immunoSEQ multiplex PCR. The table has more than 100,000 clones, around 87% seen once. The sample consisted of peripheral blood. Receptors were obtained from a woman in her 70s with acute or convalescent COVID-19.

The chain recombines TRBV2 with TRBJ2-2; 11 nucleotides line up with TRBD1. There are 16 residues in the CDR3. CDR1 SNHLY and CDR2 FYNNEI come from the germline V gene. After removal of 6 bases from V and 2 bases from J, the junction contained 5 bases not matched to a gene. CDR3 nucleotide sequence: TGTGCCAGCAGCCTTGGACAGGGGGCTAACACCGGGGAGCTGTTTTTT. Translated, it gives CASSLGQGANTGELFF.

The chain carries TRBV3-1 (or the pseudogene TRBV3-2) and TRBJ2-3; perhaps TRBD2 as D (5 bases). V lost 0 bases and J lost 6, with 7 bases in between. Germline V gene sequence: CDR1 LGHDT, CDR2 YNNKEL (reference sequence). The CDR3 length is 13 residues. DNA of the CDR3: TGTGCCAGCAGCCAAGAGCCGGGGGATACGCAGTATTTT. This codes for CASSQEPGDTQYF.

The chain uses TRBV2 and TRBJ1-5; possible D gene TRBD1, 6 bases. Germline loops: CDR1 SNHLY, CDR2 FYNNEI. Trimming pared 7 bases from V and 8 bases from J, leaving 18 bases between. The CDR3 totals 14 residues. CDR3 DNA sequence: TGTGCCAGCATGCTGGGGGCATGGGATAAGCCCCAGCATTTT. Its protein product is CASMLGAWDKPQHF. Full variable domain (outside the CDR3, taken from reference TRBV2 and TRBJ1-5): EPEVTQTPSHQVTQMGQEVILRCVPISNHLYFYWYRQILGQKVEFLVSFYNNEISEKSEIFDDQFSVERPDGSNFTLKIRSTKLEDSAMYFCASMLGAWDKPQHFGDGTRLSIL.

This clone was found once. The chain couples TRBV7-2 to TRBJ2-3; the match to TRBD2 covers 7 bases. CDR1 and CDR2 (germline): SGHTA, FQGNSA. Germline trimming cut 1 base from V and 6 bases from J; bases unmatched to any gene: 4. CDR3 size: 14 residues. The CDR3 coding sequence is TGTGCCAGCAGCTTAGGGCTAGCGGTGGATACGCAGTATTTT. Residues: CASSLGLAVDTQYF. Complete variable domain (other parts from reference TRBV7-2 and TRBJ2-3): GAGVSQSPSNKVTEKGKDVELRCDPISGHTALYWYRQSLGQGLEFLIYFQGNSAPDKSGLPSDRFSAERTGGSVSTLTIQRTQQEDSAVYLCASSLGLAVDTQYFGPGTRLTVL.

V and J are TRBV6-6 and TRBJ1-2, with 7 bases matching TRBD1. V dropped 8 bases and J dropped 5; count of bases not matched to a gene: 17. Germline CDR1 reads MNHNY; CDR2 reads SVGAGI (reference sequence). The CDR3 loop spans 16 amino acids. The CDR3 DNA reads TGTGCCAGCGGGGACCGACAGGGAGGTTCAGGGTATGGCTACACCTTC. Protein: CASGDRQGGSGYGYTF.

CDR3 in DNA: TGTGCCAGCAGGGCACCGCGGGGGAACACCGGGGAGCTGTTTTTT. Its protein is CASRAPRGNTGELFF. The chain carries TRBV2 and TRBJ2-2, with D perhaps TRBD2 (6 bases). The germline V and J ends were trimmed by 6 bases and 1 base, with 12 bases remaining between them. The CDR3 has 15 amino acids. The V gene's germline CDR1 is SNHLY and CDR2 FYNNEI.

The chain is built from TRBV4-1 and TRBJ2-3; D may be TRBD1 (5 bases). The CDR3 contains 16 residues. The germline CDR1 and CDR2 sequences are MGHRA and YSYEKL. V shed 4 bases and J shed 4 bases, with 18 bases lying between them. CDR3 DNA sequence: TGCGCCAGCAGCCGATCAGACAGCCTAGGCGCAGATACGCAGTATTTT. Its translation: CASSRSDSLGADTQYF.

The gene calls are TRBV18 and TRBJ2-5; 8 bases match TRBD2. The CDR3 has 15 amino acids. V dropped 3 bases and J dropped 3; count of bases not matched to a gene: 6. The germline CDR1 and CDR2 sequences are KGHSH and LQKENI. Here the CDR3 DNA reads TGTGCCAGCTCACCCAACGGGGGGGCTGAAGAGACCCAGTACTTC. Translating it yields CASSPNGGAEETQYF.

The chain joins TRBV7-9 to TRBJ1-6; TRBD1 is a possible D gene (6 bases). Germline V gene sequence: CDR1 SEHNR, CDR2 FQNEAQ (reference sequence). The V and J ends lost 1 base and 6 bases respectively, with 13 bases between them. The length of the CDR3 is 16 residues. The DNA of the CDR3 is TGTGCCAGCAGCTTAGATGTAGGACAGCTTAATTCACCCCTCCACTTT. It yields the protein CASSLDVGQLNSPLHF.

The chain combines TRBV5-1 with TRBJ1-2; the match to TRBD1 covers 8 bases. This CDR3 is 17 amino acids long. Trimming cost V 4 bases and J 4 bases; bases outside gene matches: 15. The V gene's germline CDR1 is SGHRS and CDR2 YFSETQ. Here the CDR3 DNA reads TGCGCCAGCAGCCTAGCCCCTACAGGGGGGGATATCTATGGCTACACCTTC. As protein: CASSLAPTGGDIYGYTF.

The table lists this clone with a few counts. The CDR3 region has the DNA TGTGCCAGCAGCTTAGGACAGGGTCACACCGGGGAGCTGTTTTTT. Translation gives CASSLGQGHTGELFF. This chain links TRBV7-6 with TRBJ2-2; 7 bases fit TRBD1. Germline V gives CDR1 SGHVS, CDR2 FNYEAQ. Trimming cost V 1 base and J 3 bases; bases outside gene matches: 2. The CDR3 contains 15 residues.

This clone was counted between two and nine times. The CDR3 sequence is CAISESSGRGNEKLFF. The CDR3, as DNA: TGTGCCATCAGTGAGTCGTCGGGCAGGGGGAATGAAAAACTGTTTTTT. The chain employs TRBV10-3 and TRBJ1-4; 7 positions match TRBD1. The V and J ends lost 0 bases and 5 bases, in that order; junction bases with no gene match: 6. Germline assignment: CDR1 ENHRY and CDR2 SYGVKD. CDR3 length equals 16 residues.

This clone appeared a few times. The chain is built from TRBV5-4 and TRBJ1-3; tentative D call: TRBD1 (5 bases). This CDR3 has 18 residues. Germline CDR1 and CDR2: SGHNT and YYREEE (reference sequence). V was trimmed by 0 bases and J by 0 bases, leaving 16 bases between them. This chain's CDR3 is CASSLAPPGGTSGNTIYF. In DNA form, the CDR3 reads TGTGCCAGCAGCTTGGCCCCCCCGGGCGGGACCTCTGGAAACACCATATATTTT.

The chain couples TRBV7-3 to TRBJ2-2; 13 bases agree with TRBD2. The junction had 17 bases not matched to a gene; V was cut back by 6 bases and J by 4 bases. The CDR3 extends over 20 amino acids. Germline V gives CDR1 SGHTA, CDR2 FQGTGA. The CDR3: CASSQGLAGSYSWGTGELFF. CDR3 nucleotide sequence: TGTGCCAGCAGTCAGGGACTAGCGGGGAGCTACTCCTGGGGCACCGGGGAGCTGTTTTTT.

The chain is built from TRBV5-1 and TRBJ1-1; no definite D call. The V gene lost 1 base and the J gene lost 1 base, with 8 bases spanning the gap. This CDR3 has 14 residues. Germline CDR1 is SGHRS and CDR2 is YFSETQ. CDR3 region: CASSLYNSNTEAFF. In DNA form, the CDR3 reads TGCGCCAGCAGCTTGTATAACTCGAACACTGAAGCTTTCTTT. Drawing the rest from reference TRBV5-1 and TRBJ1-1, the complete variable domain is KAGVTQTPRYLIKTRGQQVTLSCSPISGHRSVSWYQQTPGQGLQFLFEYFSETQRNKGNFPGRFSGRQFSNSRSEMNVSTLELGDSALYLCASSLYNSNTEAFFGQGTRLTVV.

This rearrangement joins TRBV2 to TRBJ1-5, with D possibly matching TRBD1 (5 bases). The CDR3 loop spans 15 amino acids. The V gene lost 3 bases and the J gene lost 2 bases, with 11 bases spanning the gap. Per the germline V gene, CDR1 is SNHLY and CDR2 is FYNNEI. The CDR3 loop is CASSDQGRGNQPQHF. CDR3 coding DNA: TGTGCCAGCAGTGACCAGGGCAGGGGCAATCAGCCCCAGCATTTT.

The chain carries TRBV6-5 and TRBJ1-5; TRBD1 is a possible D gene (6 bases). Germline V gives CDR1 MNHEY, CDR2 SVGAGI. Trimming removed 7 bases at V and 1 base at J, with 14 bases between. The CDR3 contains 15 residues. CDR3 nucleotide sequence: TGTGCCAGCACCGAAGGACAGAGCAGCAATCAGCCCCAGCATTTT. It is translated as CASTEGQSSNQPQHF.

This chain links TRBV5-1 with TRBJ2-2; TRBD1 might be the D (5 bases). This CDR3 comprises 13 residues. V was shortened by 2 bases and J by 4 bases, with 6 bases between the two germline ends. Germline CDR1 is SGHRS and CDR2 is YFSETQ. The CDR3 sequence: CASSFDSTGELFF. The CDR3 region has the DNA TGCGCCAGCAGCTTCGACAGCACCGGGGAGCTGTTTTTT.

This clone was picked up one time. V usage is TRBV4-1 and J usage is TRBJ2-3, with 11 bases identical to TRBD2. Per the germline V gene, CDR1 is MGHRA and CDR2 is YSYEKL. This CDR3 has 19 amino acids. After removal of 4 bases from V and 0 bases from J, the junction contained 12 bases not matched to a gene. CDR3 protein: CASSPWGASGGQSTDTQYF. Here the CDR3 DNA reads TGCGCCAGCAGCCCCTGGGGGGCTAGCGGGGGGCAAAGCACAGATACGCAGTATTTT.

The chain joins TRBV4-1 to TRBJ1-2, with a tentative D call TRBD1 (6 bases). The V end lost 2 bases, the J end lost 2 bases, and 9 bases lay between the germline ends. The CDR3 runs to 14 residues. The V gene's germline CDR1 is MGHRA and CDR2 YSYEKL. The CDR3 loop reads CASSQRTVNYGYTF. The CDR3 DNA reads as TGCGCCAGCAGCCAACGGACAGTGAACTATGGCTACACCTTC.

The rearrangement uses TRBV10-3 and TRBJ1-2, with D unresolved. The ends were cut back, 7 bases at V and 6 bases at J, with 12 bases in the middle. CDR1 is ENHRY, CDR2 SYGVKD, per germline. CDR3 length equals 12 residues. CDR3 region: CAIKRAQDGYTF. The CDR3 DNA is TGTGCCATCAAGAGGGCTCAGGATGGCTACACCTTC.